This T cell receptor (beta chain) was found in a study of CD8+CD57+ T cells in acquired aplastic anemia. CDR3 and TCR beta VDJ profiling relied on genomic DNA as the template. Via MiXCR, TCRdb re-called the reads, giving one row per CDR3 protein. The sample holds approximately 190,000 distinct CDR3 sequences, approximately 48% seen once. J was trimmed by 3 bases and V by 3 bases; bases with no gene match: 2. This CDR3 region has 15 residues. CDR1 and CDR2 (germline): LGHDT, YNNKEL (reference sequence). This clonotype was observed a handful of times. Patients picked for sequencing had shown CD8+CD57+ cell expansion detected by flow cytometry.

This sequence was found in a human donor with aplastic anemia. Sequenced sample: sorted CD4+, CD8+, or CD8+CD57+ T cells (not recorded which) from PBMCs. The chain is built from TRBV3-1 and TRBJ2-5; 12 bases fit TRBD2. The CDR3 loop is CASSQGLAGEETQYF. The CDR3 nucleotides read TGTGCCAGCAGCCAGGGACTAGCGGGCGAAGAGACCCAGTACTTC.